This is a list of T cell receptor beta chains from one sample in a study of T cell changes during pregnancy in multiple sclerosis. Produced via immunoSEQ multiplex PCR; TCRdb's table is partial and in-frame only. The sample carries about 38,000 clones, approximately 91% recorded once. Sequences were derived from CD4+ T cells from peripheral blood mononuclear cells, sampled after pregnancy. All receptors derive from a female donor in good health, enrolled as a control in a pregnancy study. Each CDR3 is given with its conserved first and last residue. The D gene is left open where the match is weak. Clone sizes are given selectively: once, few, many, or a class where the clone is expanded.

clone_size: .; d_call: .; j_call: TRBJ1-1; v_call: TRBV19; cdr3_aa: CASSKTGVTEAFF; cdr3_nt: TGTGCCAGTAGTAAGACAGGTGTTACTGAAGCTTTCTTT
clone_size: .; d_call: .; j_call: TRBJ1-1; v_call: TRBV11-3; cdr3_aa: CASSPRNTEAFF; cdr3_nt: TGTGCCAGCAGCCCCCGGAACACTGAAGCTTTCTTT
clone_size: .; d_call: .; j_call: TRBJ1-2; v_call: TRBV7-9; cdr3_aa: CASSLAGQNYGYTF; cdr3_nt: TGTGCCAGCAGCTTAGCGGGGCAGAACTATGGCTACACCTTC
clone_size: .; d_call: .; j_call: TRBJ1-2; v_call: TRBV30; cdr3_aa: CAWRGRGMGRYTF; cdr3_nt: TGTGCCTGGAGGGGGAGGGGAATGGGGCGCTACACCTTC
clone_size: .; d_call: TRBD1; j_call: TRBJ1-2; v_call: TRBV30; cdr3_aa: CAWRASTGTYGYTF; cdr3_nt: TGTGCCTGGAGGGCCTCGACAGGGACCTATGGCTACACCTTC
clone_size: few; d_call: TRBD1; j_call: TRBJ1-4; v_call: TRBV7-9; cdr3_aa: CASSWTGRDEKLFF; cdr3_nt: TGTGCCAGCAGCTGGACAGGGAGGGATGAAAAACTGTTTTTT
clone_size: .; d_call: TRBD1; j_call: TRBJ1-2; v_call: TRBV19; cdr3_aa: CASLDRGRIYGYTF; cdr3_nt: TGTGCCAGCCTGGACAGGGGGCGGATCTATGGCTACACCTTC
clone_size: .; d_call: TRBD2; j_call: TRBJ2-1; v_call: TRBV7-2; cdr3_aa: CASSSGLAGSSYNEQFF; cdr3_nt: TGTGCCAGCAGCTCGGGACTAGCGGGTTCTTCCTACAATGAGCAGTTCTTC
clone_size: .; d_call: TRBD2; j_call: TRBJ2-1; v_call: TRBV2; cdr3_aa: CASSESGLARAGVQFF; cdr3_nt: TGTGCCAGCAGTGAATCCGGACTAGCCCGCGCAGGCGTGCAGTTCTTC
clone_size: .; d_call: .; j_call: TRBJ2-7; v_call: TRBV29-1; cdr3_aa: CSVRGQNSYEQYF; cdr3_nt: TGCAGCGTCCGTGGACAGAACTCCTACGAGCAGTACTTC
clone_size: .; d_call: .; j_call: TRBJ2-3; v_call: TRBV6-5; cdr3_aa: CASSYSVGPTTDTQYF; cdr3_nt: TGTGCCAGCAGTTACTCTGTTGGGCCTACCACAGATACGCAGTATTTT
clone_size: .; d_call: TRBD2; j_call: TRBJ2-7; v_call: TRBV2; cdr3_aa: CASSVIRLAGTSYEQYF; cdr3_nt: TGTGCCAGCAGTGTAATTCGGCTAGCGGGTACCTCCTACGAGCAGTACTTC
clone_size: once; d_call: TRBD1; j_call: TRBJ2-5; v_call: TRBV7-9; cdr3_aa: CASSPGQGGKTQYF; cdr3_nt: TGTGCCAGCAGCCCGGGACAGGGCGGGAAGACCCAGTACTTC
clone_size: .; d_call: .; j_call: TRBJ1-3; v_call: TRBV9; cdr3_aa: CASSPESSGNTIYF; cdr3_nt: TGTGCCAGCAGCCCCGAGAGCTCTGGAAACACCATATATTTT
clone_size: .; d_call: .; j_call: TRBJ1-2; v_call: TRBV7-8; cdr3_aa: CASSFRGLTFSNYGYTF; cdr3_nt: TGTGCCAGCAGCTTCAGGGGCCTCACCTTCTCTAACTATGGCTACACCTTC
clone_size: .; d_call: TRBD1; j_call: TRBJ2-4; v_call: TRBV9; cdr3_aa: CASSVEQGANIQYF; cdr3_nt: TGTGCCAGCAGCGTAGAACAGGGGGCAAACATTCAGTACTTC
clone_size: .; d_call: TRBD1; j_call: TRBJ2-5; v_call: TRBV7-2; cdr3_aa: CASSLDRGRQETQYF; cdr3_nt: TGTGCCAGCAGCTTGGACAGGGGTAGGCAAGAGACCCAGTACTTC
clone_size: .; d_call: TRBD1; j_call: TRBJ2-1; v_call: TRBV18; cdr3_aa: CASSRMDRALLDNEQFF; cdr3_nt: TGTGCCAGCTCACGGATGGACAGGGCACTCTTGGACAATGAGCAGTTCTTC
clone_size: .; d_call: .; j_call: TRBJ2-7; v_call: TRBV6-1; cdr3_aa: CASGDKSYREQYF; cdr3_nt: TGTGCCAGCGGCGACAAGTCTTATAGGGAGCAGTACTTC
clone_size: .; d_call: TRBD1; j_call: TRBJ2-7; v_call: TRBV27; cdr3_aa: CASSSRPDRVLFEQYF; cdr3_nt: TGTGCCAGCAGTTCCCGCCCCGACAGGGTGTTGTTTGAGCAGTACTTC
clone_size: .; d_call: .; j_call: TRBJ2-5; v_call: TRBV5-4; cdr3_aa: CASSNQGSGYETQYF; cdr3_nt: TGTGCCAGCAGCAATCAGGGGTCAGGTTACGAGACCCAGTACTTC
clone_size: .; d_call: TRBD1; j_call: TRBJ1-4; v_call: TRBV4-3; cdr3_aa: CASSQVKDRGEKLFF; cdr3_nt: TGCGCCAGCAGCCAAGTCAAGGACAGGGGTGAAAAACTGTTTTTT
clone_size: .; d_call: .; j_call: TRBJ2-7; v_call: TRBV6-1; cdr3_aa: CASSEAAGWEQYF; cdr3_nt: TGTGCCAGCAGTGAAGCGGCAGGGTGGGAGCAGTACTTC
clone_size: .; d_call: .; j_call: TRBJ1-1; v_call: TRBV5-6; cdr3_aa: CASSFADSSEAFF; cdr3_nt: TGTGCCAGCAGCTTCGCGGACAGCAGTGAAGCTTTCTTT
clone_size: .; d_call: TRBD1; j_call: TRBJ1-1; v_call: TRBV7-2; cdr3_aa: CASSHPQGWETEAFF; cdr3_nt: TGTGCCAGCAGCCACCCACAGGGGTGGGAGACTGAAGCTTTCTTT
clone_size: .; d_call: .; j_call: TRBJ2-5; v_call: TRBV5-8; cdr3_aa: CASSRVVQETQYF; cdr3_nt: TGTGCCAGCAGCCGAGTGGTCCAAGAGACCCAGTACTTC
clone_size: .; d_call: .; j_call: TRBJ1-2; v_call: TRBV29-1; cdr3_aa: CSSQGLSGYTF; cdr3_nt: TGCAGCTCCCAGGGGCTCTCTGGCTACACCTTC
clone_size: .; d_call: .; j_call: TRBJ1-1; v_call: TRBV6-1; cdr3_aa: CASGLAGVAFF; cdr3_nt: TGTGCCAGCGGCCTAGCGGGGGTAGCTTTCTTT